This TCR beta chain derives from a study of cytomegalovirus exposure and HLA in healthy donors (dated by TCRdb to about 2017). About the full investigation: According to a later analysis, one platform produced both the 110 or so validation repertoires and the 670 or so repertoires of the first cohort. The study aimed to test whether cataloging public T cell receptors could reveal signatures of past pathogen exposure. A separate validation cohort of roughly 130 different subjects was used in addition to the 666-subject first cohort. To predict cytomegalovirus infection status, the study brought together high-throughput TCR immunosequencing, statistical association of individual TCRs with disease status, and machine learning. Results and caveats for the whole study, not just this receptor: While some public TCRs were present in many individuals, most TCR sequences turned up only very rarely across donors. In both the original and validation cohorts, the classifier was reported to diagnose cytomegalovirus status with high specificity and sensitivity. A later analysis had no HLA typing for the validation cohort, so co-occurrence there was scored across all 130 or so repertoires. Subsequent analysis determined that TCRs grouped into clusters in the first cohort also showed a tendency toward co-occurrence across the 120 validation repertoires, and 85% to 95% of cluster scores exceeded 0. In vitro tests confirmed that a few of the cytomegalovirus-associated TCR beta chains recognize cytomegalovirus antigens. In the study, 150 to 200 TCR beta chains were listed as associated with cytomegalovirus. It was suggested by the authors that the approach could potentially be generalized to other disease states and immunological phenotypes.

The donors were included in the validation cohort of 100 to 150 subjects, a group kept apart from the approximately 650-subject first cohort. Libraries were built with the immunoSEQ multiplex PCR assay. The original pipeline was this. A statistical classification framework was built to diagnose cytomegalovirus status from the catalog of TCR beta chain sequences. Here the immuneACCESS table is served through TCRdb, limited to in-frame sequences with V and J called. Missing clones are a known gap in these copies; in checked studies unresolved V genes cover under half, and the rest lacks a known reason. Clonal size and the V and J genes are those of that table, whereas D and trimming came from the DNA. Across this sample there are some 320,000 clones, with about 90% seen only once. Approximately 1.1% of the sample lies in the top ten. As concerns this clone: The antigen it binds to is not known. No much larger clonotype is one base removed from it; base qualities were not supplied.

For CDR1 and CDR2, the germline V gene lists LGHNA and YNFKEQ. Compared with germline, V lacks 3 bases and J lacks 6 bases; bases without a gene match: 7. CDR3 length: 17 amino acids, cysteine to phenylalanine. The DNA shown is the 51-base CDR3, in frame from base 1. The sample was PBMCs. The chain is encoded by TRBV4-2 joined to TRBJ2-1; 14 bases in between match TRBD2. This TCR was sampled from a woman in her twenties or thirties in good health and CMV-seropositive. The CDR3 reads as follows: CASSQGTSGRGLNEQFF. In nucleotide form, the sequence is TGTGCCAGCAGCCAGGGGACTAGCGGGAGAGGCCTCAATGAGCAGTTCTTC.